This paragraph covers one T cell receptor beta chain sequence. Its antigen specificity is not known. The sample holds no much larger clone one base away, and base qualities are not on file. Whole blood was collected in K2EDTA tubes by collaborating institutions according to the institutions' own protocols. For TCRbeta analysis, collaborators shipped samples as frozen whole blood, isolated PBMCs, or DNA extracted from either of those sample types. TCRbeta CDR3 regions were amplified from genomic DNA by means of the immunoSEQ Assay, a bias-controlled multiplex PCR. As for the original processing: The number of nucleated cells in each sample was estimated from the amplification of reference gene primers within the assay. Sequence reads were collapsed and filtered to measure the absolute abundance of every unique TCRbeta CDR3 rearrangement. Productive Simpson clonality was computed per sample as the square root of Simpson's diversity index over productive rearrangements. TCRdb's version of the immuneACCESS table is confined to in-frame rearrangements and falls short of the full clone set. An unresolved V gene accounts for under half of the shortfall where checked; the remainder is of unknown origin. V and J calls and clone size follow that table, whereas D and trimming were derived from the DNA. The sample table holds roughly 250,000 clones, of which approximately 82% were seen once. The ten biggest clones cover under 2% of the sample.

The data stem from a study of blood T cell repertoires in COVID-19 (dated by TCRdb to between 2020 and 2021). For the study in its entirety: Samples from collaborators originated in the United States, Italy and Spain and spanned both the acute and convalescent phases of COVID-19. The dataset comprised deeply sampled blood TCRbeta repertoires from subjects exposed to, actively infected with, or recovered from COVID-19. Where available, HLA class I and class II types were taken from metadata supplied by the sample provider and were not determined by assay-based typing. The samples were drawn from two sources: the first 160 participants of the ongoing ImmuneRACE study, and 1,254 subjects contributed by 6 global collaborators. The repertoires were released in a freely available public database meant as a resource for research on the immune response to SARS-CoV-2. The prospective study material was composed of cDNA or gDNA derived from T cells, B-cell-depleted T cells, or PBMCs. The sample metadata nearly always contained a de-identified subject ID, COVID-19 status, age in years and sex. Results and caveats for the whole study, not just this receptor: The quantity of clinical and demographic metadata differed by source and by participant and was supplied without curation.

V lost 8 bases and J lost 5 bases, and the count of bases not matched to a germline gene is 14. There are 15 amino acids in the CDR3, from cysteine to phenylalanine inclusive. This entry keeps only the CDR3 DNA: 45 bases, framed from base 1. CDR1 and CDR2, looked up from the germline V gene, are MDHEN and SYDVKM. The chain couples TRBV28 to TRBJ2-5, and 7 junction bases match TRBD1. Sequenced sample: peripheral blood. This clonotype was sampled from an elderly woman with acute or convalescent COVID-19. The encoded CDR3 is CASSTSGQPGETQYF. The DNA sequence is TGTGCCAGCTCTACATCGGGACAGCCTGGGGAGACCCAGTACTTC. Supplemented by the reference TRBV28 and TRBJ2-5 proteins around the CDR3, the complete variable domain is DVKVTQSSRYLVKRTGEKVFLECVQDMDHENMFWYRQDPGLGLRLIYFSYDVKMKEKGDIPEGYSVSREKKERFSLILESASTNQTSMYLCASSTSGQPGETQYFGPGTRLLVL.